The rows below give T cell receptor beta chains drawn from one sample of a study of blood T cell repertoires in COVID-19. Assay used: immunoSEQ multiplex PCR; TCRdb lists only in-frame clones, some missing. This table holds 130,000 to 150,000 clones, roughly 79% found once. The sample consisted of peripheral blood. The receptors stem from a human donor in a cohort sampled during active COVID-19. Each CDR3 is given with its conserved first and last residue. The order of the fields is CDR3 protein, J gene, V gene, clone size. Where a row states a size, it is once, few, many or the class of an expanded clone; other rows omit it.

CASSAHSGVSSYEQYF | TRBJ2-7 | TRBV7-2 | -
CAISGQGASGSSYEQYF | TRBJ2-7 | TRBV10-3 | -
CASSLNRASLAKNIQYF | TRBJ2-4 | TRBV18 | -
CASSQRPDRGPLYEQYF | TRBJ2-7 | TRBV3-1/TRBV3-2 | -
CASSLAGNEKLFF | TRBJ1-4 | TRBV7-9 | once
CASSSTGTGTQFF | TRBJ2-1 | TRBV12-3/TRBV12-4 | -
CASSLTGGTVEQYF | TRBJ2-7 | TRBV14 | once
CASSAGQGF | TRBJ1-1 | TRBV7-9 | -
CASSIRTASYEQYF | TRBJ2-7 | TRBV19 | -
CATRPGLAYSGANVLTF | TRBJ2-6 | TRBV27 | -